This T cell receptor beta chain was profiled in a study of human T cells and chemical hapten exposure. About the study: Weekly diphenylcyclopropenone doses were given to patients' scalps across the approximately 25-week study.

The CDR3 spans 15 residues. Germline assignment: CDR1 LGHDT and CDR2 YNNKEL (reference sequence). V lost 5 bases and J lost 8, with 16 bases in between. At least ten counts were recorded for this clonotype. TCRdb re-derived calls from the RACE reads in MiXCR, one entry per CDR3 protein. Among about 70,000 distinct CDR3 sequences listed, about 10% were seen once. The time point is: pre-sensitization, week 0. Treatment given: therapeutic diphenylcyclopropenone sensitization with weekly scalp DPC. The chain carries TRBV3-1 and TRBJ1-6, with a tentative D call TRBD1 (5 bases). The sample here was whole blood, taken in connection with sensitization to the hapten diphenylcyclopropenone (DPC). This TCR derives from a woman aged 50 to 65 with alopecia areata. Some clones in this sample may be carry-over from other donors' samples. The CDR3 DNA sequence: TGTGCCAGCAGCACCACCTCGACAGCCCATTCACCCCTCCACTTT. Protein: CASSTTSTAHSPLHF.